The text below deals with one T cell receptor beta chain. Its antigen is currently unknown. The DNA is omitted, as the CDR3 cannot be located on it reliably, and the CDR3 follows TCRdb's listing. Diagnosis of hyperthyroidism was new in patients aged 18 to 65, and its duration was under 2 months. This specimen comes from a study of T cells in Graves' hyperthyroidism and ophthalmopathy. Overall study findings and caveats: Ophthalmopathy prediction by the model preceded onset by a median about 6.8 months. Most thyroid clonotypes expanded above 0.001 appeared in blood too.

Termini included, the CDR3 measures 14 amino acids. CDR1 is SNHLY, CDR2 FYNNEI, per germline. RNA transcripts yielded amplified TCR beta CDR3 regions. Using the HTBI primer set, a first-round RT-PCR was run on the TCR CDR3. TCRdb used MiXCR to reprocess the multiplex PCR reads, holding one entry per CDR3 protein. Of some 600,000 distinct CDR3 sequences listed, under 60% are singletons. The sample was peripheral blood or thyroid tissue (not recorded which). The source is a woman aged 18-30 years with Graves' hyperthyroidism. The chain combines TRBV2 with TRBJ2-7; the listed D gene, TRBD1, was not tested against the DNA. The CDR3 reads CASSSSTGGDEQYF.